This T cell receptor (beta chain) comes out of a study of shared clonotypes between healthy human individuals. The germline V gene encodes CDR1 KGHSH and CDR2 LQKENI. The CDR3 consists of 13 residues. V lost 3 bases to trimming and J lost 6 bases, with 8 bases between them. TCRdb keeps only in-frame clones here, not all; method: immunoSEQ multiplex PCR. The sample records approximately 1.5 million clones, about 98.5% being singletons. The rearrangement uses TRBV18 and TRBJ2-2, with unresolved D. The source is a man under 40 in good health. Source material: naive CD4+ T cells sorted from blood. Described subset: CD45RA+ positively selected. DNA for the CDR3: TGTGCCAGCTCACCGGAAGGAGCCGGGGAGCTGTTTTTT. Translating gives CASSPEGAGELFF.